This TCR beta chain appears in the sequencing data of a study of shared clonotypes between healthy human individuals. Study background: Researchers drew samples from two women and a few men aged 18 to 49. Used for every donor were three CD4 naive, three CD4 memory, two CD8 naive and one CD8 memory plate.

V lost 2 bases to trimming and J lost 5 bases; unmatched junction nucleotides: 8. This CDR3 comprises 15 residues. The V gene's germline CDR1 is MGHDK and CDR2 SYGVNS. Generated by immunoSEQ multiplex PCR, the TCRdb table keeps only in-frame clones and is missing some. The sample gives some 87,000 clones, approximately 70% of which show up once; roughly 49% is in the top ten. This clone has more than one count but fewer than ten. The rearrangement joins TRBV25-1 to TRBJ1-1; TRBD1 agrees at 7 bases. The sample comprised memory CD8+ T cells sorted from blood. The subset: CD45RO+ cells pooled with CCR7-negative TemRA cells. The origin of this receptor is a young man in good health. In DNA, the CDR3 is TGTGCCAGCAGTGAAGTGTCAGGGGGAGGAACTGAAGCTTTCTTT. It translates to CASSEVSGGGTEAFF.